The following is a T cell receptor (beta chain) sequence with its context. This entry is derived from a study of TIL therapy for anti-PD-1-resistant metastatic lung cancer. Across the whole study: Most patients had lung adenocarcinoma; a few tumors were EGFR-mutant, two ALK-rearranged; half smoked currently or formerly. Median tumor mutation burden was 1.5 mutations per megabase.

The libraries were made with immunoSEQ v3. Produced via immunoSEQ multiplex PCR; TCRdb's table is partial and in-frame only. This sample has roughly 54,000 clones, with around 86% found just once. Time point defined: pre-treatment sample, taken before nivolumab and TIL therapy. Adults with stage 4 NSCLC were enrolled in a phase I trial. The CDR3 is 14 amino acids. Germline V gene data show CDR1 as SNHLY and CDR2 as FYNNEI. Unmatched junction bases numbered 8, after V lost 9 bases and J lost 4 bases. The chain joins TRBV2 to TRBJ2-3; 9 bases agree with TRBD1. This receptor was obtained from a person aged 25 to 79 with non-small cell lung cancer. The sequencing here drew on blood, taken at baseline. In DNA, the CDR3 is TGTGCCAGGACAGGGGGATCCTCCGCAGATACGCAGTATTTT. It codes for CARTGGSSADTQYF.